A single sample gave rise to the 32 T cell receptor beta chains below, sequenced in a study of shared clonotypes between healthy human individuals. Assay used: immunoSEQ multiplex PCR; TCRdb lists only in-frame clones, some missing. The sample gives millions of clones, just under 95% of which show up once; more than 0.95% is in the top ten. CD45RO-negative CD8 cells positively selected for CCR7 made up the naive population, which excluded terminally differentiated effector memory CD45RA+ cells. Sequenced sample: naive CD8+ T cells sorted from blood. The receptors were sampled from a man aged 18-30 years in good health.

The V call is TRBV11-3, the J call TRBJ1-6, with a tentative D call TRBD1 (5 bases). This CDR3 spans 15 amino acids. Germline V gene lookup returns CDR1 SGHNT and CDR2 YENEEA. V was trimmed by 4 bases and J by 7 bases, leaving 14 bases between them. CDR3 DNA sequence: TGTGCCAGCAGCTCAACGTCGGCAGGGAATTCACCCCTCCACTTT. Its protein is CASSSTSAGNSPLHF.

Notes on this clone: Other nucleotide sequences from this sample produce the same CDR3. The chain links TRBV4-1 to TRBJ1-1; weak D call: TRBD1 (5 bases). V was trimmed by 5 bases and J by 1 base, leaving 11 bases between them. The CDR3 sequence is 14 residues long. Germline V CDR1 and CDR2: MGHRA, YSYEKL. CDR3 residues: CASSLGHTNTEAFF. CDR3 nucleotide sequence: TGCGCCAGCAGCTTAGGACACACGAACACTGAAGCTTTCTTT.

Worth noting for this clone: The same CDR3 can be traced to other DNA sequences in this sample. CDR3 protein: CASSLDSSYEQYF. For the CDR3, the DNA is TGTGCCAGCAGTCTCGACAGCTCCTACGAGCAGTACTTC. The chain carries TRBV25-1 and TRBJ2-7; possible D gene TRBD1, 5 bases. The CDR3 sequence is 13 residues long. V was pared by 5 bases and J by 0 bases, with 8 bases between. Germline-derived CDR1 and CDR2 are MGHDK and SYGVNS.

The chain employs TRBV30 and TRBJ2-2; D gene ambiguous. The CDR3 spans 14 residues. Looked up from germline, CDR1 is GTSNPN and CDR2 is SVGIG (reference sequence). The V gene lost 0 bases and the J gene lost 7 bases, with 12 bases spanning the gap. The DNA of the CDR3 is TGTGCCTGGAGTGTAGATTTGGAGTTCGGGGAGCTGTTTTTT. The encoded protein is CAWSVDLEFGELFF.

The chain uses TRBV19 and TRBJ2-7; D uncertain. Per germline, CDR1 LNHDA and CDR2 SQIVND (reference sequence). The V gene lost 4 bases and the J gene lost 5 bases, with 3 bases spanning the gap. The CDR3 extends over 10 amino acids. CDR3 region: CASSTHEQYF. CDR3 nucleotides: TGTGCCAGTAGTACCCACGAGCAGTACTTC.

This chain links TRBV5-1 with TRBJ2-1, with unresolved D. The CDR3 is 15 amino acids. CDR1 and CDR2 from the germline V gene are SGHRS and YFSETQ. Trimming shortened V by 2 bases and J by 3 bases, and 12 bases separated the two germline ends. The CDR3 loop reads CASSLRIEIYNEQFF. In nucleotides, the CDR3 is TGCGCCAGCAGCTTACGGATAGAGATCTACAATGAGCAGTTCTTC.

Written as DNA, the CDR3 is TGTGCCAGCAGCTTGGGGAGCGGGAGGGGCACAGATACGCAGTATTTT. As protein: CASSLGSGRGTDTQYF. This chain uses TRBV7-6 with TRBJ2-3; 10 nucleotides agree with TRBD2. Looked up from germline, CDR1 is SGHVS and CDR2 is FNYEAQ. J lost 1 base, V lost 3 bases, and 4 bases had no gene match. The CDR3 runs 16 residues.

This clone was detected only once. The chain joins TRBV27 to TRBJ1-1; perhaps TRBD1 as D (5 bases). The germline V gene encodes CDR1 MNHEY and CDR2 SMNVEV (reference sequence). The CDR3 totals 14 residues. Trimming took 4 bases from V and 5 from J, leaving 14 bases between them. This chain's CDR3 is CASSSGIRGTEAFF. The CDR3 DNA is TGTGCCAGCAGTTCAGGGATAAGGGGTACTGAAGCTTTCTTT.

With respect to this clone: Other DNA sequences in the same sample also yield this CDR3. The chain employs TRBV28 and TRBJ2-7; perhaps TRBD1 as D (6 bases). CDR1 and CDR2 from the germline V gene are MDHEN and SYDVKM. V lost 4 bases and J lost 0, with 7 bases in between. The CDR3 is made up of 13 amino acids. The CDR3 nucleotides are TGTGCCAGCAGTTCGACAGGCTCCTACGAGCAGTACTTC. Translation: CASSSTGSYEQYF.

This clone has a single count. The genes are TRBV11-2 and TRBJ1-1, with a possible D match to TRBD1 (6 bases). V was cut by 1 base and J by 1 base, with 10 bases left in between. The germline gives CDR1 SGHAT, CDR2 FQNNGV. CDR3 length: 15 residues. Written as DNA, the CDR3 is TGTGCCAGCAGCTTAGGGTGGACAGAGAACACTGAAGCTTTCTTT. Its translation is CASSLGWTENTEAFF.

The chain uses TRBV7-9 and TRBJ2-1; 7 bases are a match to TRBD2. This CDR3 has 12 amino acids. V dropped 7 bases and J dropped 8; count of bases not matched to a gene: 5. Per the germline V gene, CDR1 is SEHNR and CDR2 is FQNEAQ (reference sequence). The CDR3 protein is CASTLTSDEQFF. The CDR3 DNA reads as TGTGCCAGCACCCTCACTAGCGATGAGCAGTTCTTC.

This chain joins TRBV28 and TRBJ1-1, with D tentatively TRBD1 (5 bases). Per germline, CDR1 MDHEN and CDR2 SYDVKM. The CDR3 length is 11 residues. The ends were cut back, 11 bases at V and 6 bases at J, with 13 bases in the middle. CDR3 in amino acids: CAAGDTPEAFF. The CDR3 nucleotides read TGTGCCGCGGGGGATACTCCTGAAGCTTTCTTT.

The chain links TRBV4-1 to TRBJ1-2; D is unclear. Germline lookup yields CDR1 MGHRA and CDR2 YSYEKL. The CDR3 contains 14 residues. V was shortened by 2 bases and J by 4 bases, with 11 bases between the two germline ends. CDR3 DNA: TGCGCCAGCAGCCAAACGGGGAGTGGCTATGGCTACACCTTC. Protein sequence: CASSQTGSGYGYTF.

The V and J genes are TRBV7-6 and TRBJ1-5, with a tentative D call TRBD1 (5 bases). The V and J ends lost 0 bases and 1 base respectively, with 10 bases between them. This CDR3 spans 16 amino acids. CDR1 is SGHVS, CDR2 FNYEAQ, per germline. The CDR3 protein is CASSLAQRGSNQPQHF. In DNA form, the CDR3 reads TGTGCCAGCAGCTTAGCGCAAAGGGGAAGCAATCAGCCCCAGCATTTT.

This clone occurred once. The rearrangement links TRBV11-2 to TRBJ2-4; 8 bases line up with TRBD1. The J segment lost 5 bases and the V segment lost 1 base, leaving 4 bases of the junction unmatched. The CDR3 covers 15 residues. Germline CDR1 and CDR2: SGHAT and FQNNGV. CDR3 sequence (DNA): TGTGCCAGCAGCTTAGGGCAGGGGGCGGAAAACATTCAGTACTTC. It translates to CASSLGQGAENIQYF.

The chain employs TRBV9 and TRBJ2-5; D call uncertain. Germline loops: CDR1 SGDLS, CDR2 YYNGEE. The CDR3 contains 15 residues. Trimming cost V 0 bases and J 5 bases, with 14 bases left between them. Written as DNA, the CDR3 is TGTGCCAGCAGCGTAGGACCGACGGAGTGGGAGACCCAGTACTTC. Its protein product is CASSVGPTEWETQYF.

The rearrangement uses TRBV29-1 and TRBJ1-1; D not resolved. Germline V gives CDR1 SQVTM, CDR2 ANQGSEA. The CDR3 length is 13 residues. V was shortened by 5 bases and J by 0 bases, with 10 bases between the two germline ends. CDR3 bases: TGCAGCGTTTTTGACACCATGAACACTGAAGCTTTCTTT. Translated, it gives CSVFDTMNTEAFF.

This rearrangement joins TRBV9 to TRBJ1-2; 7 nucleotides line up with TRBD1. Trimming cost V 0 bases and J 2 bases; bases outside gene matches: 7. The CDR3 spans 16 residues. Germline V gives CDR1 SGDLS, CDR2 YYNGEE. CDR3 bases: TGTGCCAGCAGCGTAGCTGCAGGACAGGAAAACTATGGCTACACCTTC. This encodes CASSVAAGQENYGYTF.

The rearrangement links TRBV9 to TRBJ2-5; 8 bases map to TRBD2. This CDR3 is built from 16 residues. Germline trimming cut 2 bases from V and 0 bases from J; bases unmatched to any gene: 6. Germline loops: CDR1 SGDLS, CDR2 YYNGEE. CDR3 DNA: TGTGCCAGCAGCGTCCTAGCGGGCAACTACCAAGAGACCCAGTACTTC. Translation: CASSVLAGNYQETQYF.

The chain carries TRBV15 and TRBJ1-6; D not certain. This CDR3 comprises 13 residues. V was cut by 0 bases and J by 11 bases, with 8 bases left in between. Looked up from germline, CDR1 is LNHNV and CDR2 is YYDKDF (reference sequence). This CDR3 is CATSRDREAPLHF. CDR3 in DNA: TGTGCCACCAGCAGAGATCGGGAGGCACCCCTCCACTTT.

The V call is TRBV5-6, the J call TRBJ1-1; D not certain. CDR3 length: 15 amino acids. V dropped 0 bases and J dropped 2 bases, with 11 bases sitting between them. Germline V lookup: CDR1 SGHDT, CDR2 YYEEEE. The CDR3 region has the DNA TGTGCCAGCAGCTTGGAGCTGGTCAGCAACACTGAAGCTTTCTTT. This translates into CASSLELVSNTEAFF.

The V gene is TRBV2, the J gene TRBJ2-7; 7 bases agree with TRBD2. Germline V gene data show CDR1 as SNHLY and CDR2 as FYNNEI. V shed 3 bases and J 6 bases; nucleotides not matched to a gene: 11. This CDR3 has 15 amino acids. The CDR3 protein is CASSDGPGGGPEQYF. The CDR3 coding sequence is TGTGCCAGCAGTGATGGCCCGGGCGGGGGACCCGAGCAGTACTTC.

This chain uses TRBV29-1 with TRBJ2-3; 15 bases are shared with TRBD2. V dropped 0 bases and J dropped 5; count of bases not matched to a gene: 6. The germline CDR1 and CDR2 sequences are SQVTM and ANQGSEA. The CDR3 has 17 amino acids. CDR3 DNA sequence: TGCAGCGTTGAAGATCGGACTAGCGGGGGGGCAGGAGATACGCAGTATTTT. This sequence encodes CSVEDRTSGGAGDTQYF.

V usage is TRBV7-3 and J usage is TRBJ2-7, with D unclear. Germline V gives CDR1 SGHTA, CDR2 FQGTGA. Trimming removed 3 bases from V and 7 bases from J, with 13 bases in between. The CDR3 has 13 residues. CDR3: CASSFPGSDEQYF. CDR3 nucleotides: TGTGCCAGCAGCTTCCCCGGCAGTGATGAGCAGTACTTC.

This chain uses TRBV11-2 with TRBJ1-3; no clear D. V lost 0 bases to trimming and J lost 0 bases, with 12 bases between them. This CDR3 is built from 17 residues. Looked up from germline, CDR1 is SGHAT and CDR2 is FQNNGV. The CDR3 nucleotides are TGTGCCAGCAGCTTAGAGGGCCGGCCCGTCTCTGGAAACACCATATATTTT. Its protein product is CASSLEGRPVSGNTIYF.

This clone was counted only a few times. The chain recombines TRBV11-2 with TRBJ2-2; 11 bases fit TRBD1. CDR3 length equals 14 residues. From germline, CDR1 is SGHAT and CDR2 FQNNGV. V trimming: 5 bases; J trimming: 6 bases; junction bases outside the gene matches: 2. CDR3 DNA: TGTGCCAGCAGCCGGGGACAGGGGGCCGGGGAGCTGTTTTTT. Translating gives CASSRGQGAGELFF.

With regard to this clone: The junction and the germline gene differ at one end; a read error may be behind it. J is TRBJ2-5 and V is TRBV5-6, with D perhaps matching TRBD1 (6 bases). This CDR3 comprises 14 residues. Germline CDR1 reads SGHDT; CDR2 reads YYEEEE. The CDR3: CASSSTQGQGTQYF. The CDR3 nucleotides read TGTGCCAGCAGCTCCACACAGGGACAAGGGACCCAGTACTTC.

The rearrangement links TRBV5-1 to TRBJ1-1, with TRBD1 identical over 7 bases. Germline V gene data show CDR1 as SGHRS and CDR2 as YFSETQ. The CDR3 has 17 residues. V lost 3 bases and J lost 0; bases outside the gene matches: 11. CDR3 region: CASSSQGRIPMNTEAFF. The CDR3 region has the DNA TGCGCCAGCAGCTCACAGGGGCGCATTCCAATGAACACTGAAGCTTTCTTT.

This chain links TRBV5-4 with TRBJ1-2, with D perhaps TRBD1 (6 bases). The ends were cut back, 4 bases at V and 2 bases at J, with 12 bases in the middle. The germline gives CDR1 SGHNT, CDR2 YYREEE (reference sequence). The CDR3 extends over 14 amino acids. DNA for the CDR3: TGTGCCAGCAGCCCTAACAGGGAAAACTATGGCTACACCTTC. Encoded protein: CASSPNRENYGYTF.

This chain links TRBV30 with TRBJ1-5, with D possibly being TRBD1 (5 bases). Germline-derived CDR1 and CDR2 are GTSNPN and SVGIG (reference sequence). This CDR3 spans 15 amino acids. Trimming took 2 bases from V and 5 from J, leaving 16 bases between them. CDR3 loop: CAWSISAGGDQPQHF. The CDR3 nucleotides are TGTGCCTGGAGTATTTCAGCGGGGGGGGATCAGCCCCAGCATTTT.

The chain combines TRBV10-1 with TRBJ1-4; D gene unclear. Germline CDR1 is WNHNN and CDR2 is SYGVQD (reference sequence). The CDR3 contains 14 residues. Deletions cut 2 bases from V and 6 bases from J, with 10 bases between. CDR3 residues: CASSEGRTDEKLFF. The CDR3, as DNA: TGCGCCAGCAGTGAGGGGAGGACGGATGAAAAACTGTTTTTT.

This chain uses TRBV4-1 with TRBJ2-6, with D unclear. With 0 bases removed from V and 0 bases from J, the gap between germline ends came to 12 bases. CDR3 size: 18 residues. Germline assignment: CDR1 MGHRA and CDR2 YSYEKL. The CDR3 DNA reads TGCGCCAGCAGCCAAGATTCGCACCTGAGCTCTGGGGCCAACGTCCTGACTTTC. Protein: CASSQDSHLSSGANVLTF.